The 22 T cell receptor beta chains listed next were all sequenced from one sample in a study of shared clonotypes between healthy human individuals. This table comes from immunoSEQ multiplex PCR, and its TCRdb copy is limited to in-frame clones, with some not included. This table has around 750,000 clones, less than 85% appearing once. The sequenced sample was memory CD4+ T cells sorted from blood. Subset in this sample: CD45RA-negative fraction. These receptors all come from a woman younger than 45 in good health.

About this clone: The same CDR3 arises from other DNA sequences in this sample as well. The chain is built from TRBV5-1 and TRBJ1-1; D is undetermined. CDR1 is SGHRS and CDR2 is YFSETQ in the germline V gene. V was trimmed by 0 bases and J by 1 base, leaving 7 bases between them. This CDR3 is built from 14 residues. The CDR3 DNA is TGCGCCAGCAGCTTGGAGGCAGGGAACACTGAAGCTTTCTTT. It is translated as CASSLEAGNTEAFF. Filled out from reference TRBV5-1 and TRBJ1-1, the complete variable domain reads KAGVTQTPRYLIKTRGQQVTLSCSPISGHRSVSWYQQTPGQGLQFLFEYFSETQRNKGNFPGRFSGRQFSNSRSEMNVSTLELGDSALYLCASSLEAGNTEAFFGQGTRLTVV.

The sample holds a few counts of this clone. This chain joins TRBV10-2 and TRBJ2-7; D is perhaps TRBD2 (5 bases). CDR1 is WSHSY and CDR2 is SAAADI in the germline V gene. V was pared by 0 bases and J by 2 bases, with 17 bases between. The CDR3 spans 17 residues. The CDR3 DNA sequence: TGCGCCAGCAGTGAGTCTGGGGTGGGAGCCCGACCCTACGAGCAGTACTTC. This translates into CASSESGVGARPYEQYF.

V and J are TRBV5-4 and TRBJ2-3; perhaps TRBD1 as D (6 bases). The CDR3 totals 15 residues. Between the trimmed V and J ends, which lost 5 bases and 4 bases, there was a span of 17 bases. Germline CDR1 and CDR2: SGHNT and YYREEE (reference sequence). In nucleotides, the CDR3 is TGTGCCAGCAGTCCTCCTGAGGGGGTTGCAGATACGCAGTATTTT. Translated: CASSPPEGVADTQYF.

The CDR3 loop is CASSPLGSANEAFF. CDR3 DNA: TGTGCCAGCTCACCACTTGGGTCCGCTAACGAAGCTTTCTTT. This chain links TRBV18 with TRBJ1-1, with unresolved D. Germline CDR1 and CDR2: KGHSH and LQKENI. CDR3 length equals 14 residues. Trimming cost V 1 base and J 8 bases, with 14 bases left between them. Supplemented by reference TRBV18 and TRBJ1-1, the full variable domain reads NAGVMQNPRHLVRRRGQEARLRCSPMKGHSHVYWYRQLPEEGLKFMVYLQKENIIDESGMPKERFSAEFPKEGPSILRIQQVVRGDSAAYFCASSPLGSANEAFFGQGTRLTVV.

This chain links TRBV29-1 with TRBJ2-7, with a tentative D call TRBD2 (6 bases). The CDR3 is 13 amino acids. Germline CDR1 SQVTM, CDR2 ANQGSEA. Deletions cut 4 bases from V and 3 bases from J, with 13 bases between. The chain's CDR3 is CSVVGTGNYEQYF. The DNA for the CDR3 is TGCAGCGTTGTTGGGACTGGGAACTACGAGCAGTACTTC.

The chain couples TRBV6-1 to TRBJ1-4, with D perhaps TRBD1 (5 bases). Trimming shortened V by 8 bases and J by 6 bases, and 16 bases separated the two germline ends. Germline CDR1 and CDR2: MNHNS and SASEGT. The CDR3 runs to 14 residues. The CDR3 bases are TGTGCCAGCGGGGGGGGACCGTGGGATGAAAAACTGTTTTTT. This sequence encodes CASGGGPWDEKLFF.

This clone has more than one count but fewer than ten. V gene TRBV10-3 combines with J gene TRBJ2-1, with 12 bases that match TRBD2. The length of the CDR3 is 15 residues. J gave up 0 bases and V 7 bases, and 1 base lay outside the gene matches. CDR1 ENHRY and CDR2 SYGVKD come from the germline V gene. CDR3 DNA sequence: TGTGCCATCAAGACTAGCGGGAGCTCCTACAATGAGCAGTTCTTC. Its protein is CAIKTSGSSYNEQFF.

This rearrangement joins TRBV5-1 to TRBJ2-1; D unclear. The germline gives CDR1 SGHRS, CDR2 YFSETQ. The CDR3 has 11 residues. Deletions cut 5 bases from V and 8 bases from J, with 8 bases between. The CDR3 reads CASRRTDEQFF. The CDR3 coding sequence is TGCGCCAGCAGACGGACGGATGAGCAGTTCTTC. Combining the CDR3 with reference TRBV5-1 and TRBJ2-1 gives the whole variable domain KAGVTQTPRYLIKTRGQQVTLSCSPISGHRSVSWYQQTPGQGLQFLFEYFSETQRNKGNFPGRFSGRQFSNSRSEMNVSTLELGDSALYLCASRRTDEQFFGPGTRLTVL.

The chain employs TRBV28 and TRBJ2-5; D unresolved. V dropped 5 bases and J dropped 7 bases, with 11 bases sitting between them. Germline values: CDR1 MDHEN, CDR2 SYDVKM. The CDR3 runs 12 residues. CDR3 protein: CASSPTGRTQYF. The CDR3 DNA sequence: TGTGCCAGCAGTCCCACCGGGCGGACCCAGTACTTC.

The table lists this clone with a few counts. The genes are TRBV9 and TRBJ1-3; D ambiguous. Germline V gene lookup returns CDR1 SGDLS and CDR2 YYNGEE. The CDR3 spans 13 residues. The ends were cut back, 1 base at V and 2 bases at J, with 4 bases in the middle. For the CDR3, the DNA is TGTGCCAGCAGCGTAACCGCTGGAAACACCATATATTTT. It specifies CASSVTAGNTIYF.

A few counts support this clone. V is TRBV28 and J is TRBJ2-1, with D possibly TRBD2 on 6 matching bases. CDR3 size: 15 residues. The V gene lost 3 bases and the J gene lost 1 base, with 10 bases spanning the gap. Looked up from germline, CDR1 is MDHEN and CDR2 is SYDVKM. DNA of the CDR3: TGTGCCAGCAGTTTGGGCGGGGTGTCCTACAATGAGCAGTTCTTC. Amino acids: CASSLGGVSYNEQFF.

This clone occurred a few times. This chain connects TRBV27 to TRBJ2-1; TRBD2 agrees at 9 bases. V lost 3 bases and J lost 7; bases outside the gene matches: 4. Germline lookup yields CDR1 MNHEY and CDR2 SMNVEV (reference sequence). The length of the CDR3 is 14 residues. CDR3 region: CASSLISGSNEQFF. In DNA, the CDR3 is TGTGCCAGCAGTTTGATTAGCGGGAGTAATGAGCAGTTCTTC.

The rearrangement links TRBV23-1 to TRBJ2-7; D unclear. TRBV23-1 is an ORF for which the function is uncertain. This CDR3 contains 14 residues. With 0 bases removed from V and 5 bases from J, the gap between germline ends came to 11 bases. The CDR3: CASSQSLPTNEQYF. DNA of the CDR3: TGCGCCAGCAGTCAATCTTTGCCGACCAACGAGCAGTACTTC.

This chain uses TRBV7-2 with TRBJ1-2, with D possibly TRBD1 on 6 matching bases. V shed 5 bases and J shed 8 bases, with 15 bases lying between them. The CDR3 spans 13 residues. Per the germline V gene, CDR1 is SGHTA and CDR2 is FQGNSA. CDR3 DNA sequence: TGTGCCAGCAGCATATCGACCCAGGGGGGCTACACCTTC. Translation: CASSISTQGGYTF.

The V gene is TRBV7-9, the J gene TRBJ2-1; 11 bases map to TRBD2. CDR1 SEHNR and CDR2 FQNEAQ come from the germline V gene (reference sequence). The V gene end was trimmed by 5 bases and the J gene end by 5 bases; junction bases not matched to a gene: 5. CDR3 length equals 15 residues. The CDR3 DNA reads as TGTGCCAGCAGCCAGACTAGCGGGATCGACAATGAGCAGTTCTTC. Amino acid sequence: CASSQTSGIDNEQFF.

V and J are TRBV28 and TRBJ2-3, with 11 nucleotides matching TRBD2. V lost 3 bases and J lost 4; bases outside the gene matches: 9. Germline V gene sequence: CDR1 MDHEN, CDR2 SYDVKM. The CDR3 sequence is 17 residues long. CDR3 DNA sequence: TGTGCCAGCAGTTTTTCAGCTAGCGGGAGGATGGCAGATACGCAGTATTTT. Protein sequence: CASSFSASGRMADTQYF.

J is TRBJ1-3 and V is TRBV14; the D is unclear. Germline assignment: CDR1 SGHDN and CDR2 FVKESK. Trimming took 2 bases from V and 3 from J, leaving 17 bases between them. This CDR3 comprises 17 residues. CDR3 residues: CASSQSWRRADGNTIYF. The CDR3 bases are TGTGCCAGCAGCCAATCCTGGCGTAGGGCTGATGGAAACACCATATATTTT.

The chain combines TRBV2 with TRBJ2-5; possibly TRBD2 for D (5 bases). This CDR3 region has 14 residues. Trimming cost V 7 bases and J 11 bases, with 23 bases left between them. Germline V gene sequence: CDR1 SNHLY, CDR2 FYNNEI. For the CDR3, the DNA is TGTGCCAGCACACGGACCTCCAAGTACGAGGGACAGTACTTC. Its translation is CASTRTSKYEGQYF.

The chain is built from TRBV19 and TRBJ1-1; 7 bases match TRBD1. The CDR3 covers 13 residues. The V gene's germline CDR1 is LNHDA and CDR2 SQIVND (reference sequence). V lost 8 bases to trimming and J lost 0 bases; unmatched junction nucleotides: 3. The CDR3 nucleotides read TGTGCCAGTCGGACAGGCCTGAACACTGAAGCTTTCTTT. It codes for CASRTGLNTEAFF. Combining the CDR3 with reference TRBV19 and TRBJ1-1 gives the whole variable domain DGGITQSPKYLFRKEGQNVTLSCEQNLNHDAMYWYRQDPGQGLRLIYYSQIVNDFQKGDIAEGYSVSREKKESFPLTVTSAQKNPTAFYLCASRTGLNTEAFFGQGTRLTVV.

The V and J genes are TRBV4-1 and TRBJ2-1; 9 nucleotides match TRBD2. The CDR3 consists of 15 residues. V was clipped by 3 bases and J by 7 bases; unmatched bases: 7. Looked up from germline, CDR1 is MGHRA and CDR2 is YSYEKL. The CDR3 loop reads CASSHAGGPSNEQFF. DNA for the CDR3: TGCGCCAGCAGCCATGCGGGAGGGCCCTCGAATGAGCAGTTCTTC.

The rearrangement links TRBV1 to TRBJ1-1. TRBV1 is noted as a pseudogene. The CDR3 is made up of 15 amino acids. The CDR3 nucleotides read TGCACCAGCAGCTCTCAGGACGGACTGAACACTGAAGCTTTCTTT. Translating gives CTSSSQDGLNTEAFF.

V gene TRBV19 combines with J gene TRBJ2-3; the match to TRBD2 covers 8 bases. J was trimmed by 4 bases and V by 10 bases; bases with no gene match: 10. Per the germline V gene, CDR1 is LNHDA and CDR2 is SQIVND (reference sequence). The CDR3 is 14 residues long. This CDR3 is CATPRAGEADTQYF. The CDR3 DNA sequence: TGTGCCACCCCCCGAGCGGGAGAAGCAGATACGCAGTATTTT.